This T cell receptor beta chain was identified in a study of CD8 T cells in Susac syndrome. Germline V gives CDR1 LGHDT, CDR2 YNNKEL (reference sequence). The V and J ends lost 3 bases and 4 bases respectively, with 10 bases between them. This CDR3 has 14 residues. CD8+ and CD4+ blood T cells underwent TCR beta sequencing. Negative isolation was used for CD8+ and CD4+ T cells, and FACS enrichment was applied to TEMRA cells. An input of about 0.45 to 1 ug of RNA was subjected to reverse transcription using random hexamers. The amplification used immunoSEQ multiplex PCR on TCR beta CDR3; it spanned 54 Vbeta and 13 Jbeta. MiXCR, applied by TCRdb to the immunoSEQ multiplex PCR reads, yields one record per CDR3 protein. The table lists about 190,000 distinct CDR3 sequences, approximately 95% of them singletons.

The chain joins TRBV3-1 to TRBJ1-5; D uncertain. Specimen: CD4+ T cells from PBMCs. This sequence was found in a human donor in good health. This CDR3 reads CASSQGRSNQPQHF. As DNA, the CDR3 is TGTGCCAGCAGCCAGGGTCGGTCTAATCAGCCCCAGCATTTT.